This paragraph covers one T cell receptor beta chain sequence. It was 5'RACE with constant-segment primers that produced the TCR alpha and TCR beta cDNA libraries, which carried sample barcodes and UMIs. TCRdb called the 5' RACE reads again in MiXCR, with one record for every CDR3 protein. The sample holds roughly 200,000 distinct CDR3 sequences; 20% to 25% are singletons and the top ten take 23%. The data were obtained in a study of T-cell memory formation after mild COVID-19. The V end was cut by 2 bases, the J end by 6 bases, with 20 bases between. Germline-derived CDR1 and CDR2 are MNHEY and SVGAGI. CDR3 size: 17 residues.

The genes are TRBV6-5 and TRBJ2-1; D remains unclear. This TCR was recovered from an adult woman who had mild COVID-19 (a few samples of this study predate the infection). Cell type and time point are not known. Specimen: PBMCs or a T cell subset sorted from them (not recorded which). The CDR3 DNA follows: TGTGCCAGCAGTTACCTTGACCCCCGGAGACCCGCCAATGAGCAGTTCTTC. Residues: CASSYLDPRRPANEQFF.